A single sample gave rise to the 13 T cell receptor beta chains below, sequenced in a study of chemoradiotherapy in HPV16-positive cancers. Using immunoSEQ multiplex PCR, the repertoire was profiled, and TCRdb retains in-frame clones only, with some absent. The sample has 5,000 to 8,000 clones; roughly four fifths are singletons. The specimen comprised tumor tissue, sampled from a patient who underwent chemoradiotherapy. The origin of the receptors is a human donor with HPV-associated anogenital cancer.

The V call is TRBV6-1, the J call TRBJ1-2; 11 nucleotides agree with TRBD1. The germline CDR1 and CDR2 sequences are MNHNS and SASEGT. The CDR3 sequence is 14 residues long. V lost 3 bases, J lost 7 bases, and 4 bases stayed unmatched. CDR3 sequence: CASSDQGTGGGYTF. The CDR3 DNA reads as TGTGCCAGCAGTGATCAGGGGACAGGGGGTGGCTACACCTTC.

The rearrangement joins TRBV28 to TRBJ2-7; no clear D gene. V dropped 11 bases and J dropped 0 bases, with 14 bases sitting between them. Germline CDR1 MDHEN, CDR2 SYDVKM. The length of the CDR3 is 13 residues. The CDR3 here is CASSWENSYEQYF. The CDR3 DNA reads as TGTGCCTCCAGTTGGGAAAACTCCTACGAGCAGTACTTC.

A few counts support this clone. DNA of the CDR3: TGTGCCAGCAGTATGACAGGGGGCGCGGGGCAGCCCCAGCATTTT. Residues: CASSMTGGAGQPQHF. The chain employs TRBV7-3 and TRBJ1-5; TRBD1 matches 10 bases. Losses at the gene ends were 6 bases for V and 7 bases for J; bases not matched to a gene: 9. This CDR3 is built from 15 residues. Germline V gene sequence: CDR1 SGHTA, CDR2 FQGTGA.

The genes are TRBV28 and TRBJ1-3; maybe TRBD1 (5 bases). V lost 6 bases, J lost 0 bases, and 12 bases lay in between. This CDR3 has 15 amino acids. The germline CDR1 and CDR2 sequences are MDHEN and SYDVKM. CDR3 DNA: TGTGCCAGCAGATCCCAGGGCTCCTCTGGAAACACCATATATTTT. Residues: CASRSQGSSGNTIYF.

The V call is TRBV28, the J call TRBJ2-7, with unresolved D. From germline, CDR1 is MDHEN and CDR2 SYDVKM. The V end was cut by 6 bases, the J end by 3 bases, with 9 bases between. The CDR3 has 12 amino acids. The CDR3: CASSPGDYEQYF. The CDR3 DNA is TGTGCCAGCAGCCCGGGCGACTACGAGCAGTACTTC.

This chain links TRBV28 with TRBJ1-1; D is ambiguous. V lost 5 bases and J lost 0, with 10 bases in between. CDR3 length: 14 amino acids. Germline CDR1 MDHEN, CDR2 SYDVKM. The CDR3 DNA reads as TGTGCCAGCAGTACCCTATACATGAACACTGAAGCTTTCTTT. Its protein is CASSTLYMNTEAFF. Supplemented by reference TRBV28 and TRBJ1-1, the full variable domain reads DVKVTQSSRYLVKRTGEKVFLECVQDMDHENMFWYRQDPGLGLRLIYFSYDVKMKEKGDIPEGYSVSREKKERFSLILESASTNQTSMYLCASSTLYMNTEAFFGQGTRLTVV.

The rearrangement joins TRBV28 to TRBJ1-2; 7 bases are shared with TRBD1. The CDR3 has 13 amino acids. With V trimmed by 6 bases and J by 8 bases, 9 bases remained unmatched. Per germline, CDR1 MDHEN and CDR2 SYDVKM. CDR3 region: CASSPPTGYGYTF. The CDR3 region has the DNA TGTGCCAGCAGCCCCCCGACAGGGTACGGCTACACCTTC.

Here the CDR3 DNA reads TGCGCCAGCAGCGGTCCAAGGGGATACCGAGAGACCCAGTACTTC. Encoded protein: CASSGPRGYRETQYF. V and J are TRBV5-1 and TRBJ2-5; TRBD1 is a possible D gene (5 bases). The CDR3 has 15 residues. Germline assignment: CDR1 SGHRS and CDR2 YFSETQ. Trimming pared 4 bases from V and 4 bases from J, leaving 17 bases between.

The chain has TRBV10-3 and TRBJ2-7, with D possibly being TRBD1 (6 bases). Germline V CDR1 and CDR2: ENHRY, SYGVKD. There are 11 residues in the CDR3. V lost 9 bases, J lost 3 bases, and 9 bases lay in between. This chain's CDR3 is CAITRGYEQYF. CDR3 bases: TGTGCCATTACCAGGGGCTACGAGCAGTACTTC.

The CDR3 coding sequence is TGCGCCAGCAGCTATGGCGACCATAGCAATCAGCCCCAGCATTTT. Protein sequence: CASSYGDHSNQPQHF. This chain uses TRBV5-1 with TRBJ1-5; D not certain. Trimming removed 3 bases from V and 0 bases from J, with 10 bases in between. Per germline, CDR1 SGHRS and CDR2 YFSETQ. This CDR3 has 15 amino acids.

This clone was detected a few times. The rearrangement links TRBV15 to TRBJ1-3, with D unclear. CDR1 LNHNV and CDR2 YYDKDF come from the germline V gene (reference sequence). This CDR3 contains 16 residues. The germline V and J ends were trimmed by 3 bases and 0 bases, with 12 bases remaining between them. The CDR3 protein is CATSSGLSLSGNTIYF. The CDR3 DNA reads TGTGCCACCAGCAGTGGTTTAAGCCTCTCTGGAAACACCATATATTTT.

The V gene is TRBV9, the J gene TRBJ1-1, with 9 positions matching TRBD1. CDR3 length equals 14 residues. V was clipped by 1 base and J by 4 bases; unmatched bases: 2. The germline V gene encodes CDR1 SGDLS and CDR2 YYNGEE. The CDR3 region has the DNA TGTGCCAGCAGCGTACGGACAGGGGCCACTGAAGCTTTCTTT. It is translated as CASSVRTGATEAFF.

The chain combines TRBV2 with TRBJ1-2; 8 nucleotides align to TRBD1. Germline trimming cut 2 bases from V and 8 bases from J; bases unmatched to any gene: 10. Germline lookup yields CDR1 SNHLY and CDR2 FYNNEI. This CDR3 spans 15 amino acids. CDR3 sequence: CASSETRTGSDGYTF. In DNA, the CDR3 is TGTGCCAGCAGTGAAACGAGGACAGGGTCCGACGGCTACACCTTC.